The 13 T cell receptor beta chains below come from one sample, sequenced in a study of T cell responses to AZD1222 COVID-19 vaccine. Libraries were prepared by immunoSEQ multiplex PCR; TCRdb keeps only in-frame clonotypes and omits some of them. The sample shows 160,000 or so clones, 90% to 95% of them seen only once. The sequences come from peripheral blood, collected on day 0 of AZD1222 vaccination. The receptor set was obtained from an adult in good health.

This clone came up once. The gene calls are TRBV3-1 (or the pseudogene TRBV3-2) and TRBJ2-3, with TRBD2 as a possible D gene (6 bases). The length of the CDR3 is 15 residues. CDR1 is LGHDT, CDR2 YNNKEL, per germline (reference sequence). V was pared by 1 base and J by 1 base, with 9 bases between. The DNA of the CDR3 is TGTGCCAGCAGCCAAGGGCCTAGCGGCACAGATACGCAGTATTTT. Residues: CASSQGPSGTDTQYF.

The CDR3 is CASSSSTGEQYF. In DNA, the CDR3 is TGTGCCAGCAGCTCCTCTACAGGAGAGCAGTACTTC. The chain is built from TRBV5-4 and TRBJ2-7; tentatively, D is TRBD1 (5 bases). The CDR3 consists of 12 residues. Trimming removed 3 bases from V and 7 bases from J, with 11 bases in between. From germline, CDR1 is SGHNT and CDR2 YYREEE (reference sequence).

The V and J genes are TRBV19 and TRBJ1-5; 7 bases agree with TRBD1. This CDR3 is 14 amino acids long. The V segment lost 9 bases and the J segment 4 bases; nucleotides outside the gene matches: 9. In germline, CDR1 is LNHDA, CDR2 SQIVND (reference sequence). CDR3 loop: CASSTGTANQPQHF. For the CDR3, the DNA is TGTGCCAGCTCAACCGGGACAGCGAATCAGCCCCAGCATTTT.

The chain combines TRBV5-1 with TRBJ2-1, with a tentative D call TRBD2 (6 bases). Trimming removed 6 bases at V and 3 bases at J, with 13 bases between. This CDR3 is built from 14 residues. The germline V gene encodes CDR1 SGHRS and CDR2 YFSETQ. For the CDR3, the DNA is TGCGCCAGCAACCCTAGCGCCGACTACAATGAGCAGTTCTTC. It specifies CASNPSADYNEQFF.

J is TRBJ1-2 and V is TRBV5-4, with a weak D call TRBD1 (5 bases). The germline gives CDR1 SGHNT, CDR2 YYREEE (reference sequence). The CDR3 loop spans 13 amino acids. Trimming removed 4 bases at V and 5 bases at J, with 12 bases between. This CDR3 is CASSRDLAYGYTF. The CDR3 nucleotides are TGTGCCAGCAGCCGGGACCTGGCTTATGGCTACACCTTC.

The rearrangement joins TRBV28 to TRBJ1-1; D remains unclear. Trimming removed 10 bases from V and 11 bases from J, with 17 bases in between. The CDR3 has 11 residues. Germline CDR1 MDHEN, CDR2 SYDVKM. Here the CDR3 reads CATGSTIVAFF. The CDR3 DNA reads TGTGCCACCGGGTCTACAATTGTGGCTTTCTTT.

The gene calls are TRBV20-1 and TRBJ2-3; 10 nucleotides align to TRBD2. V trimming: 3 bases; J trimming: 1 base; junction bases outside the gene matches: 4. Germline V gene lookup returns CDR1 DFQATT and CDR2 SNEGSKA (reference sequence). This CDR3 is built from 15 residues. The CDR3 bases are TGCAGTGCTAGTGTAAGCGGGGGGGGCACAGATACGCAGTATTTT. Residues: CSASVSGGGTDTQYF.

V and J are TRBV5-1 and TRBJ1-4; possibly TRBD1 for D (5 bases). The CDR3 is 15 amino acids. Trimming cost V 3 bases and J 4 bases, with 13 bases left between them. Germline loops: CDR1 SGHRS, CDR2 YFSETQ. This CDR3 reads CASSSTRQLNEKLFF. CDR3 coding DNA: TGCGCCAGCAGCTCTACCCGACAGCTTAATGAAAAACTGTTTTTT.

The chain combines TRBV5-6 with TRBJ1-2; D is ambiguous. The CDR3 totals 13 residues. The V gene lost 0 bases and the J gene lost 8 bases, with 11 bases spanning the gap. Germline V gene lookup returns CDR1 SGHDT and CDR2 YYEEEE. The DNA of the CDR3 is TGTGCCAGCAGCTTGGCCACGGAGGAAGGCTACACCTTC. This gives the protein CASSLATEEGYTF.

The count of this clone is one. The V gene is TRBV19, the J gene TRBJ1-5; D unresolved. This CDR3 has 14 residues. Germline-derived CDR1 and CDR2 are LNHDA and SQIVND (reference sequence). The ends were cut back, 3 bases at V and 3 bases at J, with 9 bases in the middle. Here the CDR3 reads CASSIVGSNQPQHF. The CDR3 DNA reads TGTGCCAGTAGTATTGTCGGGTCCAATCAGCCCCAGCATTTT.

The rearrangement joins TRBV19 to TRBJ2-3, with 9 bases aligning to TRBD2. Germline values: CDR1 LNHDA, CDR2 SQIVND (reference sequence). The CDR3 is 17 residues long. The ends lost 4 bases at V and 2 bases at J; junction bases unmatched: 10. The CDR3 nucleotides are TGTGCCAGTAGTACCCGAAGCGGGGGGTACTTCACAGATACGCAGTATTTT. Residues: CASSTRSGGYFTDTQYF.

The chain employs TRBV24-1 and TRBJ1-2; 8 nucleotides agree with TRBD1. The CDR3 length is 15 residues. Germline values: CDR1 KGHDR, CDR2 SFDVKD. V trimming: 5 bases; J trimming: 8 bases; junction bases outside the gene matches: 12. CDR3 DNA sequence: TGTGCCACCAGTGCCTCGACAGGGGCCCTTAGAGGCTACACCTTC. Residues: CATSASTGALRGYTF.

V and J are TRBV29-1 and TRBJ2-3; perhaps TRBD2 as D (5 bases). The germline V gene encodes CDR1 SQVTM and CDR2 ANQGSEA. Trimming stripped 1 base from V and 0 bases from J, with 5 bases between. The CDR3 runs to 13 residues. CDR3 amino acids: CSVEGGSTDTQYF. The CDR3 DNA is TGCAGCGTTGAAGGAGGGAGCACAGATACGCAGTATTTT.